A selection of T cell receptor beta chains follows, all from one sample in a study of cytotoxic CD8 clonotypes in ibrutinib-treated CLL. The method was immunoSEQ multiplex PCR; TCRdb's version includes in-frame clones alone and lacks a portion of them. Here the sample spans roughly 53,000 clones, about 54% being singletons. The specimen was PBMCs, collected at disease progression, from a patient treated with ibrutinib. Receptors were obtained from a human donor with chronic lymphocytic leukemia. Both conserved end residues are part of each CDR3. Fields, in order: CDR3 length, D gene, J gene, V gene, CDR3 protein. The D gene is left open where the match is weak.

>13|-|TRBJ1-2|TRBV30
CAWGTAQSYGYTF
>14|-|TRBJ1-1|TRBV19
CASSIQGSNTEAFF
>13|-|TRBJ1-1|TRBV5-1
CASSSTGWGEAFF
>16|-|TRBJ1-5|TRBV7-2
CASSPNAWGSNQPQHF
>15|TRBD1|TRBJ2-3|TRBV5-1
CASSYTGQGADTQYF
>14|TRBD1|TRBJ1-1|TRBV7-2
CASSPGQKNTEAFF
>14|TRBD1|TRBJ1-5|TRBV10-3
CAISAQGGVQPQHF
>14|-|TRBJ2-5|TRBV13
CASSLSQYQETQYF
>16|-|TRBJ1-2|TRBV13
CASSQPEGGGVDGYTF
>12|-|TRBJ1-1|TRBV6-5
CASSYPPGEAFF
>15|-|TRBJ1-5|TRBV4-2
CASSQEAGSNQPQHF
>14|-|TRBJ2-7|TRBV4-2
CASSQVGPSYEQYF
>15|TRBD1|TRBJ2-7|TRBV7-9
CASSTPGQGAYEQYF
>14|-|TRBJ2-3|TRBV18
CASSPPLGEYTQYF
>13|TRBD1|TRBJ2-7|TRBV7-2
CASSLTQGAGQYF
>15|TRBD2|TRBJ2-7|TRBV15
CATSRDTSGRHEQYF
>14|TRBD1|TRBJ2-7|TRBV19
CASRSGTGASEQYF
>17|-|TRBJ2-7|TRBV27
CASSLSMGEVMSEEQYF
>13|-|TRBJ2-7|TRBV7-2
CASSLGWSSEQYF
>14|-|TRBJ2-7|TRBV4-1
CASSLRHQGYEQYF
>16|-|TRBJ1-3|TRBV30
CAWSVRSRPSGNTIYF
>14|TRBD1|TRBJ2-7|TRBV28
CASSLWGQGREQYF
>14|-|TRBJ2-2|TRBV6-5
CASSLEGDTGELFF
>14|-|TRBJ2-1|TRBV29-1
CSVDRGSGYNEQFF
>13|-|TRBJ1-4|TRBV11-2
CASSPRGNEKLFF
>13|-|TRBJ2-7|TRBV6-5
CASSYRGRDEQYF
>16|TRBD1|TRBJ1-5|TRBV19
CASSIGATGGFQPQHF
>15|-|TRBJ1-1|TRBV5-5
CASSYTSQGLTEAFF
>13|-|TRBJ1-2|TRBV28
CASRTRANYGYTF
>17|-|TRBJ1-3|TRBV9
CASSVSSWGGRGNTIYF
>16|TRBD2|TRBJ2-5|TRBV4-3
CASSQGFSGGQETQYF
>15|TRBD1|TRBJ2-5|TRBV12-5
CASGLPGTGQETQYF
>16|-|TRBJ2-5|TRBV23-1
CASSHYGRRFEETQYF
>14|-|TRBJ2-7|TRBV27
CASRWQRSSYEQYF